This T cell receptor (beta chain) was documented in a study of beta chain features in type 1 diabetes. The wider study: Healthy donors and patients showed comparable age, gender and cell yields. There were 107,917,701 sorted cells examined across all samples.

Study-level results: For Type 1 diabetes patients, all four CD4+ subsets carried TCRB CDR3s that were moderately but significantly shorter. A possible short-template PCR bias applies equally to patients and controls.

As every portion of the isolated RNA was reverse transcribed, the sequencing read expressed TCRB transcripts. The repertoire was sequenced with immunoSEQ multiplex PCR; TCRdb's copy has only in-frame clones and lacks some. Among hundreds of thousands of clones, roughly an eighth were seen once, and the ten largest hold about 0.017%. Every single donor gave one heparinised blood draw, and these averaged approximately 110 mL. Concerning this clone itself: As yet, its antigen is unknown.

The CDR3 runs 14 residues. CDR1 and CDR2 from the germline V gene are SNHLY and FYNNEI. Trimming took off 6 bases at V and 1 base at J, with 12 bases between the two ends. The gene calls are TRBV2 and TRBJ2-5, with a possible D match to TRBD1 (6 bases). Sequenced material: naive CD4+ T cells from blood. This receptor was identified in a man in his thirties or forties with type 1 diabetes. DNA of the CDR3: TGTGCCAGCAGGCAGGGGTCTCCCCAAGAGACCCAGTACTTC. It yields the protein CASRQGSPQETQYF.